The sequence of this TCR beta chain was determined in a study of blood T cell repertoires in COVID-19. Background on the study: COVID-19 samples, acute and convalescent, were from the United States, Italy and Spain. T cells, B-cell-depleted T cells, or PBMCs provided the cDNA or gDNA that served as material.

As handled by the study authors: Nucleated cell counts were estimated from reference gene primer amplification. Profiled with immunoSEQ multiplex PCR; TCRdb holds only in-frame clones, not every one. That table is the source of V, J and clone size, and D and trimming were worked out from the DNA. Counted here are roughly 350,000 clones, around 89% occurring once; the ten biggest clones make up 4%. Trimming shortened V by 1 base and J by 3 bases, and 16 bases separated the two germline ends. This CDR3 contains 17 residues. Germline assignment: CDR1 SEHNR and CDR2 FQNEAQ (reference sequence). The genes are TRBV7-9 and TRBJ1-3; no clear D gene. The TCR comes from a woman in her 50s with active or convalescent COVID-19. Sequencing input: peripheral blood. CDR3 in DNA: TGTGCCAGCAGCTTAGATAAGGCCAGCGGAGATGGAAACACCATATATTTT. This encodes CASSLDKASGDGNTIYF.